This T cell receptor beta chain was sequenced for a study of cytomegalovirus exposure and HLA in healthy donors (dated 2017 in TCRdb). For the study in its entirety: According to an earlier analysis of several hundred of the donors, 150 million to 200 million T cells yielded some 110 million unique TCR beta sequences and approximately 300 Gb of sequence data. Roughly 290 gigabases of sequencing data and around 90 million unique TCR sequences made up an early release that covered approximately 700 HLA-typed donors. Of the roughly 400 genotyped donors, approximately 83% fell in the genetic ancestry cluster associated with self-reported Caucasian donors. The study aimed to test whether signatures of past pathogen exposure could be identified by cataloging public T cell receptors. The T cell repertoires of some 700 subjects were profiled by immunosequencing and related to cytomegalovirus serostatus. Along with the approximately 700-subject first cohort, a separate validation cohort of 120 different subjects was used. To predict cytomegalovirus infection status, the study combined high-throughput TCR immunosequencing, statistical association of individual TCRs with disease status, and machine learning. To study patterns of TCR occurrence, a later analysis re-analyzed previously published TCR beta repertoires from several hundred donors and added high-resolution HLA genotyping. Rather than using new phenotypic data, the later analysis identified candidate immune exposures from TCR beta sequences and from how often those sequences occurred across donors. To decide whether each TCR beta V gene segment behaved as functional or pseudogenic, an earlier analysis of 587 of the donors relied on high-throughput TCR beta sequencing. Donor age, sex, ethnicity and CMV serostatus were compiled together with the repertoire data. A later genetic analysis used genome-wide SNP genotypes for 398 of the 666 donors, treating that subset as a discovery cohort. Every discovery cohort repertoire had been produced on one sequencing platform. Both class I and class II loci were covered by HLA typing, at four-digit resolution. Typing coverage differed by locus: A, B, C, DRB1 and DQB1 were typed in roughly 620-630 donors, DQA1 in approximately 520, DPA1 in nearly 610, and DPB1 in 400 to 490. Four or five DR-DQ haplotypes were handled as single units for association and clustering because linkage in the cohort was strong. On average, roughly 240,000 unique TCR beta nucleotide sequences were sequenced per donor among a few hundred genotyped donors of the cohort, with about 19% of those sequences being non-productive.

Study-wide findings and limitations: A total of about 150 TCR beta chains were listed by the study as associated with cytomegalovirus. Because HLA typing was unavailable for some donors at each locus, only the typed subset was used in association tests. In vitro tests confirmed that a few of the cytomegalovirus-associated TCR beta chains recognize cytomegalovirus antigens. At a false discovery rate of 0.05, a later analysis linked around 17,000 TCR beta sequences to specific HLA alleles. In a later genetic analysis, fewer N-insertions in productive TCRs were reported among donors in an Asian-associated ancestry cluster than the roughly 700-donor mean. In a later analysis, HLA-associated TCR beta chains were found to be more clonally expanded and to have lower generation probabilities than equally common non-associated chains. According to a later analysis, parvovirus B19, influenza, CMV and Epstein-Barr virus appeared linked to several top co-occurrence clusters. Correlated functional status among segregating V segments might be attributable to linkage disequilibrium, but an unknown experimental factor could not be ruled out. It was suggested by the authors that the approach could potentially be generalized to other disease states and immunological phenotypes. A cluster of highly shared sequence variants was judged likely to be a technical artifact of the sequencing pipeline. Across donors, most TCR sequences were observed very rarely, whereas some public TCRs were present in many individuals. When HLA alleles, especially DR and DQ, strongly co-occurred, attributing TCR associations to individual alleles was difficult. CMV serostatus was the only immune exposure information available for the cohort. In a later analysis, TCR association rates were found to vary across HLA loci, with the most associated TCRs seen for DRB1 alleles and the fewest for HLA-C alleles. In a later analysis, most CMV-associated TCR beta chains were found to appear HLA-restricted, with HLA associations seemingly driven largely by CMV exposure. An association between a missense DCLRE1C variant and V-gene and J-gene trimming of TCR beta chains was found in a later genetic analysis and replicated in an independent cohort. In this cohort, only TCR beta chains were sequenced, and detectable features were limited by the absence of alpha or paired-chain data. A further reported finding was that TCR beta sequences accurately predicted the HLA-A and HLA-B alleles for most subjects in the first cohort. Broadly in line with IMGT annotations, most TCR beta V segments showed up in productive rearrangements about 87% or about 30% of the time in an earlier analysis of around 600 of the donors. The classifier was reported to diagnose cytomegalovirus status with high specificity and sensitivity in both the original cohort and the validation cohort. Sequencing depth was assumed to be roughly uniform across donors in the presence/absence analyses, though that assumption may not hold. Because counts were too low, roughly 16 rarely observed V segments, including chromosome 9 orphons, were excluded from the earlier analysis of several hundred of the donors.

The cohort comprised several hundred healthy bone marrow donors. Cohort members were all nominally healthy when sampled, although unrecorded immune exposures were likely present. The donor tested CMV seropositive and was one of the 289 seropositive cohort members. A peripheral blood sample was collected from each donor, and TCR beta sequencing was performed on peripheral blood mononuclear cells. Genomic DNA was extracted from the blood cell samples with the Qiagen DNeasy Blood Extraction Kit. This clone was found once. The antigen this receptor binds is unknown. One base away there is no much larger clone; base qualities are not given. The method behind the library was the immunoSEQ multiplex PCR assay. For the multiplex PCR, a mixture combining 60 forward primers for TCR Vbeta segments and 13 reverse primers for TCR Jbeta segments was used. A multiplex PCR assay on genomic DNA amplified the CDR3 region of rearranged TCR beta genes. Amplified TCR beta libraries were sequenced as 87-base-pair reads on the Illumina HiSeq System. The original methods were these. Across the 666 repertoires, a later analysis counted 78 million or so unique TCR beta chains, around 10 million of which were shared by at least two donors. Raw reads were error-corrected and collapsed into unique sequences by a nearest-neighbor algorithm in which closely related sequences were merged to remove PCR and sequencing errors. CDR3 sequences were aligned to IMGT reference sequences to assign V, D and J gene segments. For a sequence to be retained, a match of at least six nucleotides was required to both a V gene segment and a J gene segment. A rearrangement counted as productive if the CDR3 had no stop codons and remained in frame with V and J, and every other rearrangement counted as non-productive. Following IMGT convention, CDR3 was defined as the stretch from the second conserved V-encoded cysteine to the conserved J-encoded phenylalanine. The earlier analysis of around 640 of the donors excluded sequences that lacked an unambiguous match to a single V gene segment. In an earlier analysis of more than 500 of the donors, a V segment was called functional when productive rearrangements were above 56.7%, and segregating when the standard deviation between donors exceeded 5%. A statistical classification framework was built to diagnose cytomegalovirus status from the catalog of TCR beta chain sequences. In a later analysis, V and J genes were assigned by comparing TCR nucleotide sequences against IMGT/GENE-DB human TR gene sequences. A later analysis assigned CDR3 sequences and most-parsimonious VDJ recombination scenarios with the TCRdist pipeline. In a later analysis, each TCR beta chain was defined by its CDR3 amino acid sequence together with its V-gene family, and reads without a unique V-gene family were excluded. To address suspected cross-contamination and a sequencing artifact, a later analysis removed over 500 highly shared, low-generation-probability nucleotide sequences. In a later analysis, a clonal expansion index was calculated for each public chain from normalized within-repertoire ranks of inferred template counts. In a later analysis, generation probabilities were computed using a VDJ recombination model fitted to out-of-frame rearrangements, and the results were checked against IGoR. In a later analysis, hypergeometric tests were used to score TCR-TCR, TCR-HLA and TCR-CMV co-occurrence, with a repertoire-size bias correction applied to TCR pairs. To estimate false discovery rates, a later analysis permuted the HLA or CMV assignments 20 times. In a later analysis, co-occurring TCRs were grouped with DBSCAN, and TCRdist sequence similarity was added when clustering was performed within HLA-allele-positive subsets. Repertoires with fewer than 30,000 or more than 120,000 public chains were left out of co-occurrence clustering, as were a few repertoires with anomalous nucleotide sharing. As stored in TCRdb, this immuneACCESS dataset retains in-frame rearrangements with V and J assigned. A fraction of the clones does not appear; measured against another copy, unresolved V genes explain less than half of the discrepancy, and the remainder lacks a known reason. V, J and clone size derive from that table, while D and trimming were established from the DNA sequence. The sample profile shows 130,000 or so clones; around 70% of them were found once. The ten biggest clones cover over 2% of the sample.

Sequencing was carried out using PBMCs. The TCR sequence derives from a woman aged 40-49 years in good health and CMV-seropositive.

The CDR3 amino acid sequence is: CASSLGLAGVGQFF. In nucleotides, the sequence is TGTGCCAGCAGCTTAGGGCTAGCGGGGGTGGGGCAGTTCTTC. The V gene is TRBV7-2 and the J gene is TRBJ2-1, with TRBD2 matching 10 junction bases. From the cysteine through the phenylalanine, the CDR3 covers 14 amino acids. Only CDR3 DNA is held: 42 bases, read in frame from base 1. In the germline V gene, CDR1 corresponds to SGHTA and CDR2 to FQGNSA. Compared with germline, V lacks 1 base and J lacks 12 bases; bases without a gene match: 6.